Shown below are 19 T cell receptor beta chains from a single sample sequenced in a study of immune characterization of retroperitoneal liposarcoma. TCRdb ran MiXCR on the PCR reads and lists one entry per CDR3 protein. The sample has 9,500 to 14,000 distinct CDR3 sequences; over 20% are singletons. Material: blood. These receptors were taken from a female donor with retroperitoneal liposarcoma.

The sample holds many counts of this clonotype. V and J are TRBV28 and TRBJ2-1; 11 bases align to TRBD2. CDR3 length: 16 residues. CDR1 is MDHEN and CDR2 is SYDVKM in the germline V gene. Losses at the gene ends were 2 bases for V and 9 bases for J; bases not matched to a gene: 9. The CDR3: CASSLLGTSGGGEQFF. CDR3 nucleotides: TGTGCCAGCAGTTTACTTGGGACTAGCGGAGGGGGTGAGCAGTTCTTC. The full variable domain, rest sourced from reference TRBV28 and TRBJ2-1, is DVKVTQSSRYLVKRTGEKVFLECVQDMDHENMFWYRQDPGLGLRLIYFSYDVKMKEKGDIPEGYSVSREKKERFSLILESASTNQTSMYLCASSLLGTSGGGEQFFGPGTRLTVL.

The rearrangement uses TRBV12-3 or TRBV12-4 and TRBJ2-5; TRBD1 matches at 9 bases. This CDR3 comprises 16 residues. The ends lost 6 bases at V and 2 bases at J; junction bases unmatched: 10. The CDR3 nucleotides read TGTGCCAGCAGCCGGACAGGGGTCCCCCAACAAGAGACCCAGTACTTC. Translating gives CASSRTGVPQQETQYF.

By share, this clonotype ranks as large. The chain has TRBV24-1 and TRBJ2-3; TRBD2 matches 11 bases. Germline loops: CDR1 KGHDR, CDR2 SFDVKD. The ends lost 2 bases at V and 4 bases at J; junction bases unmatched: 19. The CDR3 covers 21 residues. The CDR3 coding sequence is TGTGCCACCAGTGATTCGATGGGGGCTTTCCACGCTAGCGGGAGGCCAGATACGCAGTATTTT. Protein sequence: CATSDSMGAFHASGRPDTQYF.

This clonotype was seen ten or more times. CDR3 DNA sequence: TGTGCCAGCAGCTTAGACCAGGCAGATCAGGGGACAGGGGGCTACGAGCAGTACTTC. This gives the protein CASSLDQADQGTGGYEQYF. The rearrangement links TRBV11-3 to TRBJ2-1; the match to TRBD1 covers 11 bases. The J call may be wrong; the DNA end is better matched by TRBJ2-7. The CDR3 has 19 amino acids. Per the germline V gene, CDR1 is SGHNT and CDR2 is YENEEA.

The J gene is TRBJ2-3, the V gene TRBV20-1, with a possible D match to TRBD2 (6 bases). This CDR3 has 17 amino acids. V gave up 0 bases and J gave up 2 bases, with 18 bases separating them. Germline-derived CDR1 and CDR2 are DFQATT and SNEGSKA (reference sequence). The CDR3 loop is CSARDIARDGPTDTQYF. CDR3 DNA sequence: TGCAGTGCTAGAGATATTGCGCGGGACGGGCCCACAGATACGCAGTATTTT.

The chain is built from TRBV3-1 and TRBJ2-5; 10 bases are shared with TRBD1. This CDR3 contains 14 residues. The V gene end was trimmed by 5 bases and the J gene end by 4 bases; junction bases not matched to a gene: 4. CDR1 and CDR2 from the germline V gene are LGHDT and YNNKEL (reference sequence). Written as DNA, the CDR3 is TGTGCCAGCAGCACCCGGACAGGGGGAGAGACCCAGTACTTC. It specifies CASSTRTGGETQYF.

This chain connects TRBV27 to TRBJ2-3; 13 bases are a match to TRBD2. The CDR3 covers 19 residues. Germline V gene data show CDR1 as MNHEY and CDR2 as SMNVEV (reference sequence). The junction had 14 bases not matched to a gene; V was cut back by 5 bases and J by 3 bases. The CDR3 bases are TGTGCCAGCAGTGGCAGACTAGCGGGAGGCCCCAGCCTTACAGATACGCAGTATTTT. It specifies CASSGRLAGGPSLTDTQYF.

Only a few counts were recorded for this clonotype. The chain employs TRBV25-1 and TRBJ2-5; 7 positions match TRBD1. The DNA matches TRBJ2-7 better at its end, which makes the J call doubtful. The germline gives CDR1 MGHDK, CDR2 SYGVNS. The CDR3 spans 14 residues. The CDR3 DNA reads TGTGCCAGCAGTGAACGGGACAGCGCCTACGAGCAGTACTTC. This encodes CASSERDSAYEQYF.

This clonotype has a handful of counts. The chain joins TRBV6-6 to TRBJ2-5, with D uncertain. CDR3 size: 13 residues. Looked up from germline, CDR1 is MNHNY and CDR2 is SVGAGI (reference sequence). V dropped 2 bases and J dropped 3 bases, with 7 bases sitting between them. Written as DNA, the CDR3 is TGTGCCAGCAGTTACATCGTTAAAGAGACCCAGTACTTC. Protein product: CASSYIVKETQYF.

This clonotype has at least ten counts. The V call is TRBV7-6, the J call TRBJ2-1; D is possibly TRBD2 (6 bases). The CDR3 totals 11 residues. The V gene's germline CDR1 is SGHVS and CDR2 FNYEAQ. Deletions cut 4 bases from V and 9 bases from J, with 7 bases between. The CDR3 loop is CASSSGSEQFF. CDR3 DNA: TGTGCCAGCAGCTCCGGGAGTGAGCAGTTCTTC.

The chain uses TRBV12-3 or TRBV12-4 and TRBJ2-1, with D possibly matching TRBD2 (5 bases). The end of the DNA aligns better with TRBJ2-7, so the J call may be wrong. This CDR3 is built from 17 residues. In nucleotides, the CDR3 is TGTGCCAGCAGTTTAGGGGATAGCGCCAGCTCCTACAATGAGCAGTACTTC. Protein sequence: CASSLGDSASSYNEQYF.

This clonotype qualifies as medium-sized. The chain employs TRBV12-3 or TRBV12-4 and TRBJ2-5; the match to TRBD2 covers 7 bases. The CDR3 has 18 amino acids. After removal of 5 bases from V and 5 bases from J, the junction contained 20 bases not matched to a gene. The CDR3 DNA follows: TGTGCCAGCAGTCCCGGTGGTGGGCGGGAGAGGGGAGGGGAGACCCAGTACTTC. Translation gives CASSPGGGRERGGETQYF.

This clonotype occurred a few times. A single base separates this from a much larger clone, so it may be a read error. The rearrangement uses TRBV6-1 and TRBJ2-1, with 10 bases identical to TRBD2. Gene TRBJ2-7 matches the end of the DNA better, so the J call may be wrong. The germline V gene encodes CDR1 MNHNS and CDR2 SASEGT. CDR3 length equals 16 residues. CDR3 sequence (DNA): TGTGCCAGCAGTCTCCGGACTAGCGGACCATACAATGAGCAGTACTTC. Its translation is CASSLRTSGPYNEQYF.

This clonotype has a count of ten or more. This chain's CDR3 is CASSKSSGSTWEQYF. CDR3 coding DNA: TGTGCCAGCAGCAAGTCTAGCGGGAGTACGTGGGAGCAGTACTTC. This rearrangement joins TRBV11-3 to TRBJ2-5; TRBD2 aligns across 10 bases. Germline loops: CDR1 SGHNT, CDR2 YENEEA. The CDR3 length is 15 residues. Trimming cost V 5 bases and J 11 bases; bases outside gene matches: 14.

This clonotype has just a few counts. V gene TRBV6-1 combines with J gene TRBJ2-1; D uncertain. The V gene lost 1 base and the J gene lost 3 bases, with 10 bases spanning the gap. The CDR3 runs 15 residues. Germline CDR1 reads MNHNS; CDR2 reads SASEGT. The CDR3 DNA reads TGTGCCAGCAGTGAAGGGATGTCCTTCTACAATGAGCAGTTCTTC. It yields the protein CASSEGMSFYNEQFF.

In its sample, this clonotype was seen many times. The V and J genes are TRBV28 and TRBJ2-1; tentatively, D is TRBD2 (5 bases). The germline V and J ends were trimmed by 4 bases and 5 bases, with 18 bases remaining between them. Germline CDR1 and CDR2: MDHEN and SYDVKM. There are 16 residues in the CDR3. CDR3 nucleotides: TGTGCCAGCAGTTCCGCCCTAGGGAGTGAGAACAATGAGCAGTTCTTC. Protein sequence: CASSSALGSENNEQFF.

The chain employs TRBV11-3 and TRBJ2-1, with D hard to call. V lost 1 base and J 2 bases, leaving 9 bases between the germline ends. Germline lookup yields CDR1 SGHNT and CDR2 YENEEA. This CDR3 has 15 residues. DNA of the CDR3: TGTGCCAGCAGCTTAGCCGGCACGACCTACAATGAGCAGTTCTTC. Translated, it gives CASSLAGTTYNEQFF.

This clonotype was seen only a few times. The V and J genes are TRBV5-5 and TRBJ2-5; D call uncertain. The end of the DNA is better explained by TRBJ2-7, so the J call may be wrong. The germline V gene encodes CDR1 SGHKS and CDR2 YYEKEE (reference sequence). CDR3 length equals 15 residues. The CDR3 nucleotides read TGTGCCAGCAGCCCCCAGCCCAGGATATACTACGAGCAGTACTTC. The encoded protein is CASSPQPRIYYEQYF.

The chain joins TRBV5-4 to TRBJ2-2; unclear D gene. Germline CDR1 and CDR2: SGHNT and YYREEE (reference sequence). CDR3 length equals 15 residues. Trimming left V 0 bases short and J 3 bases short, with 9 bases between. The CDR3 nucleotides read TGTGCCAGCAGCTTGGTGTCAGGATACACCGGGGAGCTGTTTTTT. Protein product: CASSLVSGYTGELFF.